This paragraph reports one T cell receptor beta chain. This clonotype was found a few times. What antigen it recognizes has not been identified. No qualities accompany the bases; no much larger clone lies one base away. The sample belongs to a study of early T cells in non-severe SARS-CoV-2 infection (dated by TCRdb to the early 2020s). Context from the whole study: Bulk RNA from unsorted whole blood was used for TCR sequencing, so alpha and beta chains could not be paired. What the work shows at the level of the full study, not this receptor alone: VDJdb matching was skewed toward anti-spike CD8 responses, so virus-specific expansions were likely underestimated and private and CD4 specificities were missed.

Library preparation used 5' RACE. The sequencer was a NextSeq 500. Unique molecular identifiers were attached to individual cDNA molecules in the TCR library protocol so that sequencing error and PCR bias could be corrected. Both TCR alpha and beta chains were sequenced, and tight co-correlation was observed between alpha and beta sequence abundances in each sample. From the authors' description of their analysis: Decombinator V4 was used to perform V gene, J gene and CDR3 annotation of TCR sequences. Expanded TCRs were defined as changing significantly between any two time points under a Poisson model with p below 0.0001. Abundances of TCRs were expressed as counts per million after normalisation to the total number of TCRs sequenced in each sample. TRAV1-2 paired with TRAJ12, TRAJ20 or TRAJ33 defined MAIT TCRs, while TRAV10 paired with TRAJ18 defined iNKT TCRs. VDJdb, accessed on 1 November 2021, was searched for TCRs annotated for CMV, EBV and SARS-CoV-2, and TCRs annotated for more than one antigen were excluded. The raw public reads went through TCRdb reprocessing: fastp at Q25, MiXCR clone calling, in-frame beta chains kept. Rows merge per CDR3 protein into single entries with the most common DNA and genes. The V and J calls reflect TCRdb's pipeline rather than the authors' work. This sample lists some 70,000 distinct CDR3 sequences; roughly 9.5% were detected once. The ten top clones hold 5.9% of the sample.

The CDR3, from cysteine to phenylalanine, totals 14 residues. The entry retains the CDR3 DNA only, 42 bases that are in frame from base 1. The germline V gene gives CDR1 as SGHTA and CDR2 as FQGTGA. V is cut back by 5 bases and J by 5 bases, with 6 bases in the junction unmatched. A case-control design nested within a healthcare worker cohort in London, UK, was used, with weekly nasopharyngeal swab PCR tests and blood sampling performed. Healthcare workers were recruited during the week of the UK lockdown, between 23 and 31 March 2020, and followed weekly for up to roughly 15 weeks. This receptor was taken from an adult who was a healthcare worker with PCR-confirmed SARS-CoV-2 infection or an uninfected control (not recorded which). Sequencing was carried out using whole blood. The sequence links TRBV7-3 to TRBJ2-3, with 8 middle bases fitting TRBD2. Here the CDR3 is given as CASSQTSDQDTQYF. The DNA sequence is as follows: TGTGCCAGCAGCCAGACTAGCGATCAAGATACGCAGTATTTT.